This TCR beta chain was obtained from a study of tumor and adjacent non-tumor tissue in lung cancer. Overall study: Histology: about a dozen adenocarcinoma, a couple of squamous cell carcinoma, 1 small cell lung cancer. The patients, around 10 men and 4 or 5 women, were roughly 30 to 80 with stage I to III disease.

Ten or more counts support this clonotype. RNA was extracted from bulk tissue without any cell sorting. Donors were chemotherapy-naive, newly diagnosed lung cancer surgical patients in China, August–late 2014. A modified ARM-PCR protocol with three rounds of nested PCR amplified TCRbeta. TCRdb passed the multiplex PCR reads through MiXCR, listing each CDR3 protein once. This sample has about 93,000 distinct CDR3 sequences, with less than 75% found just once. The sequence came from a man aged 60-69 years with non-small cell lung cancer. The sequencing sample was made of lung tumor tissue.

As DNA, the CDR3 is TGTGCCAGCAGTTGGGACAGCTGGGGGCAGTTCTTC. Protein: CASSWDSWGQFF. V is TRBV28 and J is TRBJ2-1; the match to TRBD1 covers 7 bases. Trimming took 4 bases from V and 12 from J; bases not matched to a gene: 6. CDR1 is MDHEN and CDR2 is SYDVKM in the germline V gene. This CDR3 is 12 amino acids long.